This T cell receptor (beta chain) was captured in a study of regulatory T cells in long-lasting Graves disease. This clonotype appeared a few times. As to time point: newly diagnosed GD, antithyroid drugs for less than 3 months. The authors made the TCR library using RNA they extracted from PBMCs. CDR1 SGHAT and CDR2 FQNNGV come from the germline V gene. Trimming cost V 5 bases and J 5 bases, with 10 bases left between them. The CDR3 totals 13 residues. Building the TCR beta libraries relied on iRepertoire HTBI primers, and CDR3 regions underwent Arm-PCR. TCRdb passed the multiplex PCR reads through MiXCR, listing each CDR3 protein once. The data show over 200,000 distinct CDR3 sequences, around 17% seen once.

The sample here was peripheral blood mononuclear cells (PBMCs), taken at new diagnosis, from a patient treated with antithyroid drugs. This TCR was sampled from a female donor with Graves disease. V usage is TRBV11-2 and J usage is TRBJ1-5; D remains unclear. This CDR3 is CASSEDPHQPQHF. In DNA form, the CDR3 reads TGTGCCAGCAGCGAAGACCCCCATCAGCCCCAGCATTTT.